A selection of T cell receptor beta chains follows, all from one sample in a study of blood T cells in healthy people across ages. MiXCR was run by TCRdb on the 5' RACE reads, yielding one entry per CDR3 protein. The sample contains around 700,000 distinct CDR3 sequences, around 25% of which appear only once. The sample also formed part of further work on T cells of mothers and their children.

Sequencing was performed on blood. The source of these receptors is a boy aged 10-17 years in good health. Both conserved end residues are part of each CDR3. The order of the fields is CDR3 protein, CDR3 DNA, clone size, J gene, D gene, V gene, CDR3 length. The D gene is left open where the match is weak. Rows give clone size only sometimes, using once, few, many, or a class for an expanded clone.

CASSELAHTQYF TGTGCCAGCAGTGAACTAGCGCATACGCAGTATTTT few TRBJ2-3 NA TRBV6-1 12
CVGGQREDTEAFF TGTGTCGGGGGACAGCGAGAGGACACTGAGGCTTTCTTT few TRBJ1-1 TRBD1 TRBV12-5 13
CASSSARGEDTQYF TGTGCCAGCAGTTCCGCTCGGGGCGAAGATACGCAGTATTTT NA TRBJ2-3 NA TRBV28 14
CASSLEEGNQFF TGTGCCAGCAGCTTAGAGGAGGGAAATCAGTTCTTC few TRBJ2-1 NA TRBV11-3 12
CASSETLAKNIQYF TGTGCCAGCAGTGAAACATTAGCCAAAAACATTCAGTACTTC NA TRBJ2-4 NA TRBV6-1 14
CASGPREDFYNEQFF TGTGCTAGTGGTCCTCGGGAGGACTTTTACAATGAGCAGTTCTTC few TRBJ2-1 TRBD2 TRBV12-5 15
CASSLQTSGSQGTQYF TGCGCCAGCAGCTTGCAGACTAGCGGGAGTCAAGGGACCCAGTACTTC NA TRBJ2-5 TRBD2 TRBV5-1 16
CAVGRVDLVGHNEQFF TGTGCCGTCGGCAGGGTAGACCTAGTCGGGCACAATGAGCAGTTCTTC NA TRBJ2-1 NA TRBV24-1 16
CASRDWGTDTQYF TGTGCCAGCCGTGATTGGGGGACAGATACGCAGTATTTT NA TRBJ2-3 NA TRBV7-9 13
CASSLPDPTVYEQYF TGCGCCAGCAGCCTCCCGGACCCAACGGTTTACGAGCAGTACTTC NA TRBJ2-7 NA TRBV5-1 15
CASSPRTGSPDTQYF TGTGCCAGCTCACCAAGGACAGGGTCGCCAGATACGCAGTATTTT few TRBJ2-3 TRBD1 TRBV18 15
CSVEKSRTIYF TGCAGCGTTGAGAAATCCAGGACCATATATTTT few TRBJ1-3 NA TRBV29-1 11
CASSFDYQETQYF TGTGCCAGCAGTTTTGACTATCAAGAGACCCAGTACTTC NA TRBJ2-5 NA TRBV28 13
CASNPGGANEQYF TGTGCCAGCAATCCAGGGGGCGCAAACGAGCAGTACTTC NA TRBJ2-7 TRBD1 TRBV12-3/TRBV12-4 13
CASSGPGHNSYEQYF TGTGCCAGCAGCGGACCGGGACACAACTCCTACGAGCAGTACTTC NA TRBJ2-7 NA TRBV9 15
CASSFGTAGGDTEAFF TGTGCCAGCAGTTTTGGGACGGCCGGGGGGGACACTGAAGCTTTCTTT NA TRBJ1-1 NA TRBV27 16
CASSQVYGGSSYNSPLHF TGTGCCAGCAGCCAAGTCTACGGCGGGAGCTCCTATAATTCACCCCTCCACTTT NA TRBJ1-6 NA TRBV3-1 18
CASSSRQGGQETQYF TGTGCCAGCAGCTCAAGACAGGGTGGCCAAGAGACCCAGTACTTC NA TRBJ2-5 TRBD1 TRBV7-9 15
CASGFLVRELFF TGTGCTAGTGGTTTTCTGGTACGGGAGCTGTTTTTT NA TRBJ2-2 NA TRBV12-5 12
CSARALAVGPPGEQYF TGCAGTGCTAGAGCCCTAGCCGTCGGGCCCCCTGGCGAGCAGTACTTC NA TRBJ2-7 NA TRBV20-1 16
CASSADGLQETQYF TGCGCCAGCAGCGCTGACGGACTACAAGAGACCCAGTACTTC NA TRBJ2-5 NA TRBV5-1 14
CSVEWLAGEDTQYF TGCAGCGTTGAGTGGCTAGCGGGGGAAGATACGCAGTATTTT NA TRBJ2-3 TRBD2 TRBV29-1 14